The rows below give T cell receptor beta chains drawn from one sample of a study of T cell changes during pregnancy in multiple sclerosis. Here immunoSEQ multiplex PCR was the method, and the copy in TCRdb shows in-frame clones only, minus some. The sample yields tens of thousands of clones, around 94% seen once. Sample: peripheral blood, taken in the third trimester of pregnancy. The origin of the receptors is a female donor in good health, enrolled as a control in a pregnancy study. CDR3s include the opening cysteine and the closing phenylalanine or tryptophan. Each record gives: J gene, D gene, V gene, clone size, CDR3 protein, CDR3 DNA. A D gene is named only where the DNA matches it firmly. Rows may omit the clone size; those that give it use once, few, many or a size class.

J gene: TRBJ1-2; D gene: NA; V gene: TRBV10-1; clone size: NA; CDR3 protein: CASSPGHQLGYTF; CDR3 DNA: TGCGCCAGCAGCCCGGGACATCAACTCGGCTACACCTTC
J gene: TRBJ1-1; D gene: TRBD1; V gene: TRBV9; clone size: NA; CDR3 protein: CASSVGEGAVEAFF; CDR3 DNA: TGTGCCAGCAGCGTAGGCGAGGGGGCGGTTGAAGCTTTCTTT
J gene: TRBJ2-1; D gene: TRBD2; V gene: TRBV28; clone size: NA; CDR3 protein: CASSLAGDEQFF; CDR3 DNA: TGTGCCAGCAGTTTAGCGGGAGATGAGCAGTTCTTC
J gene: TRBJ2-7; D gene: TRBD2; V gene: TRBV7-8; clone size: NA; CDR3 protein: CASRPPSGSIGEQYF; CDR3 DNA: TGTGCCAGCAGACCTCCTAGCGGGAGCATCGGCGAGCAGTACTTC
J gene: TRBJ2-3; D gene: NA; V gene: TRBV7-3; clone size: NA; CDR3 protein: CASSSPGGADTQYF; CDR3 DNA: TGTGCCAGCAGCTCCCCCGGGGGTGCGGATACGCAGTATTTT
J gene: TRBJ2-1; D gene: TRBD2; V gene: TRBV7-2; clone size: NA; CDR3 protein: CASSFGTTSGSGNEQFF; CDR3 DNA: TGTGCCAGCAGCTTTGGCACAACTAGCGGGAGTGGTAATGAGCAGTTCTTC
J gene: TRBJ2-7; D gene: NA; V gene: TRBV5-6; clone size: NA; CDR3 protein: CASSLGRFYEVEQYF; CDR3 DNA: TGTGCCAGCAGCTTGGGACGTTTCTATGAGGTCGAGCAGTACTTC
J gene: TRBJ2-5; D gene: NA; V gene: TRBV18; clone size: NA; CDR3 protein: CASTKTRGRKPIWQETQYF; CDR3 DNA: TGTGCCAGCACAAAAACCAGAGGCAGAAAGCCAATCTGGCAAGAGACCCAGTACTTC
J gene: TRBJ1-2; D gene: NA; V gene: TRBV27; clone size: NA; CDR3 protein: CASSFLDSGYTF; CDR3 DNA: TGTGCCAGCAGTTTCCTAGACAGTGGCTACACCTTC
J gene: TRBJ2-5; D gene: TRBD2; V gene: TRBV5-1; clone size: NA; CDR3 protein: CASRGPGGETQYF; CDR3 DNA: TGCGCCAGCAGGGGACCGGGGGGAGAGACCCAGTACTTC
J gene: TRBJ2-7; D gene: NA; V gene: TRBV6-1; clone size: NA; CDR3 protein: CASSRLAYEQYF; CDR3 DNA: TGTGCCAGCAGTAGACTAGCCTACGAGCAGTACTTC
J gene: TRBJ1-2; D gene: NA; V gene: TRBV9; clone size: NA; CDR3 protein: CASSAASGGVFGYTF; CDR3 DNA: TGTGCCAGCAGCGCCGCCAGTGGAGGGGTCTTTGGCTACACCTTC
J gene: TRBJ2-3; D gene: TRBD2; V gene: TRBV5-4; clone size: NA; CDR3 protein: CASSLGGGARTDTQYF; CDR3 DNA: TGTGCCAGCAGCTTGGGCGGGGGGGCCAGGACAGATACGCAGTATTTT
J gene: TRBJ1-5; D gene: NA; V gene: TRBV7-2; clone size: NA; CDR3 protein: CASSLWEPTGNQPQHF; CDR3 DNA: TGTGCCAGCAGCTTATGGGAACCGACAGGTAATCAGCCCCAGCATTTT
J gene: TRBJ2-7; D gene: NA; V gene: TRBV7-9; clone size: NA; CDR3 protein: CASSFSVYEQYF; CDR3 DNA: TGTGCCAGCAGCTTTTCGGTCTACGAGCAGTACTTC
J gene: TRBJ1-1; D gene: TRBD1; V gene: TRBV20-1; clone size: few; CDR3 protein: CSAPDRVAFF; CDR3 DNA: TGCAGTGCCCCGGACAGGGTGGCTTTCTTT
J gene: TRBJ2-7; D gene: NA; V gene: TRBV29-1; clone size: NA; CDR3 protein: CSVVSGYEQYF; CDR3 DNA: TGCAGCGTTGTGTCAGGGTACGAGCAGTACTTC
J gene: TRBJ2-7; D gene: NA; V gene: TRBV19; clone size: NA; CDR3 protein: CASSSREGWNEQYF; CDR3 DNA: TGTGCCAGTAGTTCCCGGGAAGGCTGGAACGAGCAGTACTTC
J gene: TRBJ2-1; D gene: NA; V gene: TRBV5-5; clone size: NA; CDR3 protein: CASSREPATIGPYNEQFF; CDR3 DNA: TGTGCCAGCAGTCGGGAGCCAGCGACAATTGGGCCTTACAATGAGCAGTTCTTC
J gene: TRBJ2-3; D gene: TRBD2; V gene: TRBV19; clone size: NA; CDR3 protein: CASSIGGRGADTQYF; CDR3 DNA: TGTGCCAGTAGTATAGGCGGGAGAGGCGCAGATACGCAGTATTTT
J gene: TRBJ2-2; D gene: NA; V gene: TRBV5-4; clone size: NA; CDR3 protein: CASSLLAPTNTGELFF; CDR3 DNA: TGTGCCAGCAGCTTGCTCGCCCCTACGAACACCGGGGAGCTGTTTTTT
J gene: TRBJ2-4; D gene: TRBD1; V gene: TRBV2; clone size: NA; CDR3 protein: CASRKDRDDGKNIQYF; CDR3 DNA: TGTGCCAGCAGGAAGGACAGGGATGATGGCAAAAACATTCAGTACTTC
J gene: TRBJ1-2; D gene: NA; V gene: TRBV4-1; clone size: NA; CDR3 protein: CASSQGYGGYGYTF; CDR3 DNA: TGCGCCAGCAGCCAAGGGTACGGAGGCTATGGCTACACCTTC
J gene: TRBJ1-4; D gene: NA; V gene: TRBV19; clone size: few; CDR3 protein: CASKRTATNEKLFF; CDR3 DNA: TGTGCCAGTAAAAGGACAGCAACTAATGAAAAACTGTTTTTT
J gene: TRBJ2-5; D gene: NA; V gene: TRBV18; clone size: NA; CDR3 protein: CASSPPTLRETQYF; CDR3 DNA: TGTGCCAGCTCACCACCGACTTTACGGGAGACCCAGTACTTC
J gene: TRBJ1-2; D gene: NA; V gene: TRBV2; clone size: NA; CDR3 protein: CASSEGNGYTF; CDR3 DNA: TGTGCCAGCAGTGAGGGCAATGGCTACACCTTC
J gene: TRBJ2-5; D gene: TRBD2; V gene: TRBV2; clone size: NA; CDR3 protein: CASSEMRRGGIRETQYF; CDR3 DNA: TGTGCCAGCAGTGAAATGAGGCGGGGGGGCATTCGAGAGACCCAGTACTTC
J gene: TRBJ1-5; D gene: NA; V gene: TRBV7-8; clone size: NA; CDR3 protein: CASSLDRSYQPQHF; CDR3 DNA: TGTGCCAGCAGCTTAGACAGGTCCTATCAGCCCCAGCATTTT
J gene: TRBJ2-1; D gene: TRBD2; V gene: TRBV28; clone size: NA; CDR3 protein: CASSTTPGLAGNEQFF; CDR3 DNA: TGTGCCAGCAGCACCACTCCGGGACTAGCGGGTAATGAGCAGTTCTTC
J gene: TRBJ2-7; D gene: NA; V gene: TRBV5-6; clone size: once; CDR3 protein: CASSRQRAGYEQYF; CDR3 DNA: TGTGCCAGCAGCCGCCAAAGGGCGGGGTACGAGCAGTACTTC
J gene: TRBJ2-7; D gene: TRBD2; V gene: TRBV4-3; clone size: NA; CDR3 protein: CASSSTRTSGSKQYF; CDR3 DNA: TGCGCCAGCAGCTCAACTCGGACTAGCGGGAGTAAGCAGTACTTC
J gene: TRBJ2-3; D gene: NA; V gene: TRBV7-9; clone size: NA; CDR3 protein: CASSLTLAGTDTQYF; CDR3 DNA: TGTGCCAGCAGCTTAACGCTGGCCGGCACAGATACGCAGTATTTT
J gene: TRBJ2-5; D gene: NA; V gene: TRBV5-8; clone size: NA; CDR3 protein: CASSTEALRETQYF; CDR3 DNA: TGTGCCAGCAGCACGGAGGCCCTCCGAGAGACCCAGTACTTC
J gene: TRBJ1-6; D gene: NA; V gene: TRBV19; clone size: NA; CDR3 protein: CATTGQGKAGSPLHF; CDR3 DNA: TGTGCCACAACTGGCCAGGGTAAAGCGGGATCACCCCTCCACTTT
J gene: TRBJ1-5; D gene: NA; V gene: TRBV2; clone size: NA; CDR3 protein: CASSERGRPNQPQHF; CDR3 DNA: TGTGCCAGCAGTGAAAGGGGCAGGCCCAATCAGCCCCAGCATTTT
J gene: TRBJ2-3; D gene: TRBD2; V gene: TRBV28; clone size: NA; CDR3 protein: CASSSTAGGPGGTDTQYF; CDR3 DNA: TGTGCCAGCAGTTCCACAGCGGGAGGGCCGGGCGGCACAGATACGCAGTATTTT
J gene: TRBJ2-2; D gene: NA; V gene: TRBV15; clone size: NA; CDR3 protein: CATSRDLAKTGELFF; CDR3 DNA: TGTGCCACCAGCAGAGATCTAGCAAAAACCGGGGAGCTGTTTTTT
J gene: TRBJ2-7; D gene: NA; V gene: TRBV9; clone size: NA; CDR3 protein: CASSPAGRTVSDYEQYF; CDR3 DNA: TGTGCCAGCAGCCCTGCTGGGAGGACGGTCTCGGACTACGAGCAGTACTTC
J gene: TRBJ2-7; D gene: TRBD1; V gene: TRBV19; clone size: NA; CDR3 protein: CASSVSRGQFNEQYF; CDR3 DNA: TGTGCCAGTAGTGTCTCCCGGGGACAGTTCAACGAGCAGTACTTC
J gene: TRBJ1-2; D gene: TRBD1; V gene: TRBV4-1; clone size: NA; CDR3 protein: CASSQGTGDYGYTF; CDR3 DNA: TGCGCCAGCAGCCAAGGGACAGGGGACTATGGCTACACCTTC
J gene: TRBJ2-1; D gene: NA; V gene: TRBV2; clone size: few; CDR3 protein: CASSAGTYKFF; CDR3 DNA: TGTGCCAGCAGCGCCGGGACTTATAAGTTCTTC
J gene: TRBJ2-4; D gene: TRBD1; V gene: TRBV2; clone size: NA; CDR3 protein: CASSAPGQGAYKNIQYF; CDR3 DNA: TGTGCCAGCAGTGCTCCGGGACAGGGGGCTTACAAAAACATTCAGTACTTC